What follows are 25 T cell receptor beta chains derived from one specimen sequenced in a study of T cell responses to AZD1222 COVID-19 vaccine. Data came from immunoSEQ multiplex PCR; TCRdb stores just in-frame clones and leaves some out. The data contain under 150,000 clones, 91% of them singletons. The source was peripheral blood, collected 28 days after the second AZD1222 dose. These receptors were obtained from an adult who received the AZD1222 COVID-19 vaccine.

The chain uses TRBV4-3 and TRBJ2-5; the match to TRBD1 covers 12 bases. The J segment lost 2 bases and the V segment lost 1 base, leaving 8 bases of the junction unmatched. The CDR3 covers 18 residues. Germline V gives CDR1 LGHNA, CDR2 YSLEER. The CDR3 DNA sequence: TGCGCCAGCAGCCAAGTCGGGACAGGGGGCCAAGTTCAAGAGACCCAGTACTTC. Its translation is CASSQVGTGGQVQETQYF.

The V and J genes are TRBV18 and TRBJ2-3; 9 nucleotides line up with TRBD1. Germline V gene data show CDR1 as KGHSH and CDR2 as LQKENI. After removal of 5 bases from V and 2 bases from J, the junction contained 8 bases not matched to a gene. The CDR3 extends over 16 amino acids. The CDR3 coding sequence is TGTGCCAGCTCAGAAGGACAGGGGATAAACACAGATACGCAGTATTTT. Translating it yields CASSEGQGINTDTQYF. The full variable domain, its missing parts supplied by reference TRBV18 and TRBJ2-3, is NAGVMQNPRHLVRRRGQEARLRCSPMKGHSHVYWYRQLPEEGLKFMVYLQKENIIDESGMPKERFSAEFPKEGPSILRIQQVVRGDSAAYFCASSEGQGINTDTQYFGPGTRLTVL.

In DNA form, the CDR3 reads TGCGCCAGCAGCTCTAATACAGGGGTCGGCACTGAAGCTTTCTTT. Translated, it gives CASSSNTGVGTEAFF. The chain combines TRBV5-1 with TRBJ1-1; 7 positions agree with TRBD1. This CDR3 contains 15 residues. With 3 bases clipped from V and 4 bases from J, the junction kept 9 bases outside the gene matches. From germline, CDR1 is SGHRS and CDR2 YFSETQ.

The rearrangement joins TRBV7-2 to TRBJ1-2, with D unresolved. Germline CDR1 is SGHTA and CDR2 is FQGNSA. The V end lost 5 bases, the J end lost 0 bases, and 10 bases lay between the germline ends. This CDR3 is built from 14 residues. The CDR3 protein is CASSPYGANYGYTF. DNA of the CDR3: TGTGCCAGCAGCCCCTATGGCGCTAACTATGGCTACACCTTC. Variable domain in full (rest from reference TRBV7-2 and TRBJ1-2): GAGVSQSPSNKVTEKGKDVELRCDPISGHTALYWYRQSLGQGLEFLIYFQGNSAPDKSGLPSDRFSAERTGGSVSTLTIQRTQQEDSAVYLCASSPYGANYGYTFGSGTRLTVV.

The chain is built from TRBV5-4 and TRBJ1-1, with no clear D. The CDR3 contains 15 residues. Trimming cost V 2 bases and J 0 bases, with 11 bases left between them. Germline values: CDR1 SGHNT, CDR2 YYREEE (reference sequence). CDR3: CASSLFSTVNTEAFF. In DNA form, the CDR3 reads TGTGCCAGCAGCTTATTTTCTACAGTGAACACTGAAGCTTTCTTT.

The table lists this clone with a few counts. The chain couples TRBV5-1 to TRBJ1-1, with D perhaps matching TRBD1 (5 bases). V gave up 0 bases and J gave up 4 bases, with 10 bases separating them. Germline loops: CDR1 SGHRS, CDR2 YFSETQ. CDR3 length: 14 residues. This CDR3 is CASSLVGGSTEAFF. The CDR3 DNA reads TGCGCCAGCAGCTTGGTGGGGGGAAGCACTGAAGCTTTCTTT.

The chain joins TRBV12-3 or TRBV12-4 to TRBJ1-1; maybe TRBD1 (6 bases). V was pared by 2 bases and J by 9 bases, with 10 bases between. CDR3 length: 12 amino acids. CDR3 sequence: CASSLNRAQAFF. CDR3 in DNA: TGTGCCAGCAGTTTAAACAGGGCCCAAGCTTTCTTT.

V is TRBV6-1 and J is TRBJ2-2, with D perhaps matching TRBD2 (6 bases). The V gene's germline CDR1 is MNHNS and CDR2 SASEGT. The CDR3 is 15 amino acids. The V and J ends lost 3 bases and 7 bases respectively, with 15 bases between them. CDR3 sequence: CASSDLTSMGGELFF. CDR3 DNA: TGTGCCAGCAGTGACCTGACTAGTATGGGCGGGGAGCTGTTTTTT.

V and J are TRBV3-1 (or the pseudogene TRBV3-2) and TRBJ2-3, with 7 bases aligning to TRBD1. The CDR3 is 19 amino acids. J lost 2 bases, V lost 3 bases, and 17 bases had no gene match. Looked up from germline, CDR1 is LGHDT and CDR2 is YNNKEL (reference sequence). The CDR3 DNA reads TGTGCCAGCAGCCACTGGTCGGATAGTGAGGGGGCGAACACAGATACGCAGTATTTT. Its translation: CASSHWSDSEGANTDTQYF.

The chain employs TRBV5-1 and TRBJ2-6; 7 nucleotides match TRBD1. Germline V CDR1 and CDR2: SGHRS, YFSETQ. The junction had 13 bases not matched to a gene; V was cut back by 4 bases and J by 0 bases. The CDR3 totals 19 residues. CDR3 amino acids: CASSTRQGLGPSGANVLTF. CDR3 nucleotide sequence: TGCGCCAGCAGCACCAGACAGGGTCTAGGGCCCTCTGGGGCCAACGTCCTGACTTTC.

The gene calls are TRBV11-3 and TRBJ2-1; D is perhaps TRBD1 or TRBD2 (6 bases each). The V end was cut by 6 bases, the J end by 0 bases, with 12 bases between. In germline, CDR1 is SGHNT, CDR2 YENEEA. The CDR3 is 15 residues long. CDR3 in DNA: TGTGCCAGCAGGCAAGGGGGGAGCTCCTACAATGAGCAGTTCTTC. Amino acid sequence: CASRQGGSSYNEQFF.

The chain couples TRBV5-5 to TRBJ2-2; the match to TRBD2 covers 9 bases. V shed 4 bases, J shed 3 bases, and the junction held 4 bases outside the gene matches. This CDR3 spans 15 amino acids. Looked up from germline, CDR1 is SGHKS and CDR2 is YYEKEE (reference sequence). The CDR3 here is CASSPRGGYTGELFF. The CDR3 DNA reads as TGTGCCAGCAGCCCGCGGGGGGGCTACACCGGGGAGCTGTTTTTT.

The gene calls are TRBV29-1 and TRBJ2-7, with D uncertain. Germline lookup yields CDR1 SQVTM and CDR2 ANQGSEA. CDR3 length: 11 amino acids. Trimming stripped 1 base from V and 4 bases from J, with 5 bases between. Here the CDR3 reads CSVEGKYEQYF. The CDR3 coding sequence is TGCAGCGTTGAAGGGAAATACGAGCAGTACTTC.

The chain carries TRBV10-3 and TRBJ2-1, with 15 positions matching TRBD2. The germline V gene encodes CDR1 ENHRY and CDR2 SYGVKD. Trimming cost V 10 bases and J 1 base; bases outside gene matches: 11. The CDR3 runs 18 residues. CDR3 amino acids: CATRTSGRAGRSYNEQFF. The CDR3 nucleotides are TGTGCCACCCGGACTAGCGGGAGGGCAGGGCGGTCCTACAATGAGCAGTTCTTC.

The chain employs TRBV12-3 or TRBV12-4 and TRBJ2-1, with 10 bases aligning to TRBD2. The length of the CDR3 is 13 residues. V dropped 6 bases and J dropped 12; count of bases not matched to a gene: 8. CDR3 bases: TGTGCCAGCAGCTCTCAGCGGGAGGGCCCGCAGTTCTTC. This sequence encodes CASSSQREGPQFF.

The V call is TRBV29-1, the J call TRBJ2-3; the match to TRBD1 covers 7 bases. Germline trimming cut 1 base from V and 4 bases from J; bases unmatched to any gene: 5. The germline V gene has CDR1 SQVTM and CDR2 ANQGSEA. The CDR3 is made up of 14 amino acids. For the CDR3, the DNA is TGCAGCGTTGAAGTAGGGACAGTGGCAGATACGCAGTATTTT. Translation: CSVEVGTVADTQYF.

CDR3 sequence reads: CASSQWLQGDSPLHF. The CDR3 DNA sequence: TGTGCCAGCAGCCAATGGCTCCAGGGGGATTCACCCCTCCACTTT. The rearrangement links TRBV14 to TRBJ1-6, with 7 positions matching TRBD1. Germline CDR1 SGHDN, CDR2 FVKESK. V was pared by 2 bases and J by 8 bases, with 6 bases of the junction left unmatched. CDR3 length: 15 residues.

The rearrangement uses TRBV19 and TRBJ1-2, with D hard to call. Germline V CDR1 and CDR2: LNHDA, SQIVND (reference sequence). V shed 7 bases and J shed 9 bases, with 12 bases lying between them. This CDR3 has 11 amino acids. CDR3 in amino acids: CASNKDSSYTF. The CDR3 DNA sequence: TGTGCCAGTAACAAGGACTCGAGCTACACCTTC.

This clone has a handful of counts. The chain has TRBV6-4 and TRBJ1-1; 7 bases map to TRBD1. The length of the CDR3 is 14 residues. CDR1 and CDR2 (germline): MRHNA, SNTAGT. The ends lost 3 bases at V and 4 bases at J; junction bases unmatched: 5. This CDR3 reads CASSDRDRATEAFF. In DNA, the CDR3 is TGTGCCAGCAGTGATCGAGACAGGGCCACTGAAGCTTTCTTT.

This clone was found once. CDR3: CASSLGLEDQYF. For the CDR3, the DNA is TGTGCCAGCAGCTTGGGACTAGAAGATCAGTATTTT. V gene TRBV5-6 combines with J gene TRBJ2-3; tentative D call: TRBD2 (6 bases). The germline V gene has CDR1 SGHDT and CDR2 YYEEEE. CDR3 length: 12 residues. Trimming took 0 bases from V and 12 from J, leaving 11 bases between them. Complete variable domain (other parts from reference TRBV5-6 and TRBJ2-3): DAGVTQSPTHLIKTRGQQVTLRCSPKSGHDTVSWYQQALGQGPQFIFQYYEEEERQRGNFPDRFSGHQFPNYSSELNVNALLLGDSALYLCASSLGLEDQYFGPGTRLTVL.

The rearrangement uses TRBV16 and TRBJ1-4; D is possibly TRBD1 (5 bases). Trimming took off 0 bases at V and 8 bases at J, with 16 bases between the two ends. CDR3 length: 16 amino acids. Germline CDR1 KGHSY, CDR2 FQNENV. CDR3 nucleotide sequence: TGTGCCAGCAGCCAATCGGGATCAGGGATCGGGGAAAAACTGTTTTTT. Amino acids: CASSQSGSGIGEKLFF.

With respect to this clone: Other DNA sequences within the sample encode an identical CDR3. This chain uses TRBV7-2 with TRBJ2-1; 9 bases agree with TRBD2. J lost 4 bases, V lost 1 base, and 2 bases had no gene match. Per germline, CDR1 SGHTA and CDR2 FQGNSA. This CDR3 is 15 amino acids long. CDR3 sequence reads: CASSLVAGGYNEQFF. CDR3 sequence (DNA): TGTGCCAGCAGCTTAGTCGCGGGGGGGTACAATGAGCAGTTCTTC.

This clone appeared once. The CDR3 here is CASSFGTAAFF. CDR3 nucleotide sequence: TGTGCCAGCAGTTTTGGGACCGCGGCTTTCTTT. The chain carries TRBV6-5 and TRBJ1-1; perhaps TRBD1 as D (5 bases). This CDR3 contains 11 residues. Germline V CDR1 and CDR2: MNHEY, SVGAGI. The V gene lost 4 bases and the J gene lost 11 bases, with 11 bases spanning the gap.

The V and J genes are TRBV18 and TRBJ2-7; the match to TRBD2 covers 8 bases. Germline values: CDR1 KGHSH, CDR2 LQKENI. V lost 6 bases to trimming and J lost 2 bases; unmatched junction nucleotides: 6. This CDR3 is built from 14 residues. CDR3 residues: CASSGRGGAYEQYV. The CDR3 DNA follows: TGTGCCAGCTCCGGGAGGGGAGGGGCCTACGAGCAGTACGTC.

The V and J genes are TRBV15 and TRBJ1-2; D is possibly TRBD1 (5 bases). This CDR3 is 15 amino acids long. Germline loops: CDR1 LNHNV, CDR2 YYDKDF (reference sequence). V was shortened by 0 bases and J by 8 bases, with 16 bases between the two germline ends. The CDR3 reads CATSRDYPGGRGYTF. The CDR3 region has the DNA TGTGCCACCAGCAGAGATTACCCGGGGGGACGCGGCTACACCTTC.